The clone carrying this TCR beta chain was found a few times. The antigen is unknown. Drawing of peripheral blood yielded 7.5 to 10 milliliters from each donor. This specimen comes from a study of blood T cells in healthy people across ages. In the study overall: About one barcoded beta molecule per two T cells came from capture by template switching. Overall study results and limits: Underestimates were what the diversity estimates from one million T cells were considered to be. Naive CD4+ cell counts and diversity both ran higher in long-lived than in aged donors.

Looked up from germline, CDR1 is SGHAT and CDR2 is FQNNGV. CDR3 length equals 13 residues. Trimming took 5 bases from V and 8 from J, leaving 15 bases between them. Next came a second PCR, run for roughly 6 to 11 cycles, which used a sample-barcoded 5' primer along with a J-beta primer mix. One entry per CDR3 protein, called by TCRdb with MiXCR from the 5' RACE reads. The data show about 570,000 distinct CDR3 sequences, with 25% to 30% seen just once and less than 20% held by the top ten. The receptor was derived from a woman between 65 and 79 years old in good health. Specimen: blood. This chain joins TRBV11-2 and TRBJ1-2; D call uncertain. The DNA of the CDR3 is TGTGCCAGCAGCCTCGGGCCCGGGAGGGGCTACACCTTC. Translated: CASSLGPGRGYTF.